What follows are 6 T cell receptor beta chains derived from one specimen sequenced in a study of post-analysis software for immune sequencing data. These receptors are not linked to any known antigen. Regarding the study as a whole: Patients carried a few TRBV segments more frequently than controls did, and TRBV5-6, TRBV5-1 and TRBV20-1 were among them.

Tagging with unique molecular identifiers was a feature of the TCR beta cDNA libraries. TCRdb reprocessed the PCR reads via MiXCR and lists one record per CDR3 protein. Here the sample spans about 820,000 distinct CDR3 sequences, about 50% being singletons. Sequenced input: blood. The receptors shown here come from a girl aged 10-17 years with multiple sclerosis.

In this sample, this clonotype turned up a few times. The V and J genes are TRBV29-1 and TRBJ1-4, with TRBD1 matching 8 bases. With V trimmed by 5 bases and J by 8 bases, 7 bases remained unmatched. The CDR3 covers 13 residues. Germline V gene sequence: CDR1 SQVTM, CDR2 ANQGSEA. CDR3 sequence (DNA): TGCAGCGTTAGAACAGGGGGAAGAGAAAAACTGTTTTTT. Protein sequence: CSVRTGGREKLFF.

The CDR3 DNA reads as TGTGCCATCAGTGACAGGGGAGGAGGTGGCTACACCTTC. Protein sequence: CAISDRGGGGYTF. This chain joins TRBV10-3 and TRBJ1-2, with D possibly matching TRBD1 (6 bases). Trimming removed 3 bases at V and 7 bases at J, with 12 bases between. The CDR3 runs 13 residues. From germline, CDR1 is ENHRY and CDR2 SYGVKD.

The chain joins TRBV7-9 to TRBJ2-7; 7 bases match TRBD1. The V and J ends lost 5 bases and 3 bases, in that order; junction bases with no gene match: 10. The CDR3 sequence is 15 residues long. Germline CDR1 and CDR2: SEHNR and FQNEAQ (reference sequence). The CDR3 loop reads CASSHTNRDSYEQYF. CDR3 coding DNA: TGTGCCAGCAGCCACACAAACCGGGACAGCTACGAGCAGTACTTC.

Note on this clonotype: At one end the junction does not follow the germline gene, possibly because of a read error. The chain carries TRBV20-1 and TRBJ2-3, with TRBD1 as a possible D gene (5 bases). Germline V CDR1 and CDR2: DFQATT, SNEGSKA (reference sequence). The CDR3 loop spans 10 amino acids. CDR3 protein: CLQGTDTQYF. DNA of the CDR3: TGTCTGCAGGGAACAGATACGCAGTATTTT.

This clonotype was seen a few times. The rearrangement joins TRBV29-1 to TRBJ2-7; the D gene is possibly TRBD2 (5 bases). Germline V gene data show CDR1 as SQVTM and CDR2 as ANQGSEA. The CDR3 has 14 residues. V lost 4 bases and J lost 4, with 17 bases in between. This CDR3 reads CSVGLRRVDYEQYF. The CDR3 DNA reads TGCAGCGTTGGACTCAGGCGGGTGGATTACGAGCAGTACTTC.

The chain is built from TRBV6-1 and TRBJ2-7; the D gene could be TRBD1 or TRBD2 (5 bases each). Germline CDR1 reads MNHNS; CDR2 reads SASEGT. V dropped 8 bases and J dropped 6 bases, with 23 bases sitting between them. This CDR3 comprises 15 residues. This chain's CDR3 is CASEGHPTTFGEQYF. The CDR3 nucleotides read TGTGCCAGCGAGGGGCATCCAACCACCTTCGGCGAGCAGTACTTC.